This paragraph covers one TCR beta chain sequence. Its specificity is unknown. This sample is part of a study of cytomegalovirus exposure and HLA in healthy donors. On the study more broadly: Most donors, about 77% of around 400 genotyped, fell in the Caucasian-associated ancestry cluster. Findings and caveats of the study: The majority of CMV-associated TCR beta chains were reported as apparently HLA-restricted in a later analysis. The study recorded more than 150 TCR beta chains that were cytomegalovirus-associated.

Trimming pared 5 bases from V and 3 bases from J, leaving 11 bases between. The CDR3 length is 14 residues. The germline V gene encodes CDR1 SGHVS and CDR2 FQNEAQ. Primers: 60 Vbeta forward and 13 Jbeta reverse. Assay used: immunoSEQ multiplex PCR; TCRdb lists only in-frame clones, some missing. In the table there are roughly 190,000 clones, roughly 80% of which are singletons. The material sequenced was PBMCs. The chain recombines TRBV7-8 with TRBJ1-3, with D possibly matching TRBD1 (6 bases). This TCR derives from a man aged 35 to 55 in good health and CMV-seropositive. CDR3 DNA sequence: TGTGCCAGCAGCCCACAGGGTGGTGGAAACACCATATATTTT. Residues: CASSPQGGGNTIYF.